This T cell receptor (beta chain) derives from a study of early T cells in non-severe SARS-CoV-2 infection. Study-wide context: Sequenced bulk RNA came from whole blood that was unsorted, and chains were unpaired.

In this sample, this clonotype turned up many times. Its specificity is not known. The protocol attached unique molecular identifiers to individual cDNA molecules. One entry per CDR3 protein results from TCRdb running MiXCR on the 5' RACE reads. The table lists more than 65,000 distinct CDR3 sequences, around 14% of them singletons. The germline V gene has CDR1 DFQATT and CDR2 SNEGSKA (reference sequence). V was clipped by 0 bases and J by 3 bases, with 12 bases between them. The CDR3 extends over 14 amino acids. Study-level findings and limits: VDJdb matching favored anti-spike CD8 responses, missing private and CD4 specificities.

J is TRBJ2-7 and V is TRBV20-1; D not certain. What was sequenced was whole blood. The sequence derives from an adult who was a healthcare worker with PCR-confirmed SARS-CoV-2 infection or an uninfected control (not recorded which). DNA for the CDR3: TGCAGTGCTAGAGACCCGGTGGCGGACTACGAGCAGTACTTC. Translation gives CSARDPVADYEQYF.